This T cell receptor (beta chain) was identified in a study of vaccination and CD4 T cells after COVID-19. The wider study: Overlapping peptides of the spike proteins of SARS-CoV-2, HCoV-NL63, HCoV-OC43 and HCoV-229E were used for cell stimulation.

Treatment here: approximately nine-day PBMC culture with coronavirus spike peptide pools or control peptides (ViraFEST assay). The germline V gene has CDR1 SQVTM and CDR2 ANQGSEA. V shed 5 bases and J 4 bases; nucleotides not matched to a gene: 7. The CDR3 extends over 15 amino acids. A remark on this clonotype: Its antigen is undetermined.

Cultured CD4+ T cell DNA was sequenced using the Oncomine TCR Beta short-read assay. Via MiXCR, TCRdb re-called the PCR reads, giving one row per CDR3 protein. This table holds around 16,000 distinct CDR3 sequences, less than 65% found once. The receptor was derived from a human donor who had recovered from COVID-19. The sequenced sample consisted of CD4+ T cells from blood, cultured in vitro. The chain combines TRBV29-1 with TRBJ2-7; 14 nucleotides align to TRBD2. In DNA form, the CDR3 reads TGCAGCGTTTCCGGGACTAGCGGGAGAAAGTACGAGCAGTACTTC. Protein sequence: CSVSGTSGRKYEQYF.